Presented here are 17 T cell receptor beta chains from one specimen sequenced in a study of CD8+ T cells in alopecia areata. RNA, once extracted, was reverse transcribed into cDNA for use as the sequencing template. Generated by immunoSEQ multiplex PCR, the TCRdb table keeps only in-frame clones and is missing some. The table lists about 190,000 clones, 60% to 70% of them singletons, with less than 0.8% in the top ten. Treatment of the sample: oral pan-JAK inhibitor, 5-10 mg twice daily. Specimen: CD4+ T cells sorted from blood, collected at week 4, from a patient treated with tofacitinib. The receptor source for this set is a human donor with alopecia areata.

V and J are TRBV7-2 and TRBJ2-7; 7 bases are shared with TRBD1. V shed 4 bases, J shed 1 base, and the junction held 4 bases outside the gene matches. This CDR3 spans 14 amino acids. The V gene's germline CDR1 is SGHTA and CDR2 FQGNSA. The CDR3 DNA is TGTGCCAGCAGCTCGGACAGGCAGTCCTACGAGCAGTACTTC. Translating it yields CASSSDRQSYEQYF.

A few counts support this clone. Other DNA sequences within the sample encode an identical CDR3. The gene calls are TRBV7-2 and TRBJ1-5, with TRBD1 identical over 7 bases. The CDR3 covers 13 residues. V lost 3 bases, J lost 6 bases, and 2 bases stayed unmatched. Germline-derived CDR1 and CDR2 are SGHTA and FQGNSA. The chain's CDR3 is CASSLSGGQPQHF. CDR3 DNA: TGTGCCAGCAGCTTGTCAGGGGGTCAGCCCCAGCATTTT.

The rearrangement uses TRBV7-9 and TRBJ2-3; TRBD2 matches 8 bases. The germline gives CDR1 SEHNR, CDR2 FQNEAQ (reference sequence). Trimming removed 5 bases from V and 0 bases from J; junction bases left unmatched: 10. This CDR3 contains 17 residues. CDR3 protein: CASSQLSSGPSTDTQYF. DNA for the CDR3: TGTGCCAGCAGCCAATTGTCTAGCGGGCCTAGCACAGATACGCAGTATTTT. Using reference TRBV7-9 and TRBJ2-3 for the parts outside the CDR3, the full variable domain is DTGVSQNPRHKITKRGQNVTFRCDPISEHNRLYWYRQTLGQGPEFLTYFQNEAQLEKSRLLSDRFSAERPKGSFSTLEIQRTEQGDSAMYLCASSQLSSGPSTDTQYFGPGTRLTVL.

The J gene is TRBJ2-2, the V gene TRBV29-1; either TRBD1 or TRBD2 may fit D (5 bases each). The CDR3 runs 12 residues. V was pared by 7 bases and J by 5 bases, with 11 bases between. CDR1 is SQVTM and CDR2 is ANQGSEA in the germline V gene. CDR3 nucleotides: TGCAGCGGAGGGGACCAAACCGGGGAGCTGTTTTTT. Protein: CSGGDQTGELFF.

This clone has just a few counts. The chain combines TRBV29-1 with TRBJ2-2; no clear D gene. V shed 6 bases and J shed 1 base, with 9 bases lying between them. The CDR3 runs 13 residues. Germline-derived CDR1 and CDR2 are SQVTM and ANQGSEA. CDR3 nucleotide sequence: TGCAGCGTCGATCAACAGAACACCGGGGAGCTGTTTTTT. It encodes CSVDQQNTGELFF.

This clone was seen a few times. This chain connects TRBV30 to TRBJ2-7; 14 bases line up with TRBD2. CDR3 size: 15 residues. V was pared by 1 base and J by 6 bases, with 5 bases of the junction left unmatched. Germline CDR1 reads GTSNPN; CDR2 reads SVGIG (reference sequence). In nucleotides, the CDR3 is TGTGCCTGGAGTGCACCCGGGACTAGCGGGAGCGAGCAGTACTTC. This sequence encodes CAWSAPGTSGSEQYF.

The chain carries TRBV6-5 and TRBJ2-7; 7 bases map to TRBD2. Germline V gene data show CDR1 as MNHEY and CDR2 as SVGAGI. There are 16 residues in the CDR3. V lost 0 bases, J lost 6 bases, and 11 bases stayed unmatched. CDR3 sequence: CASSYSHRREGLEQYF. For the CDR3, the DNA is TGTGCCAGCAGTTACTCACATAGGAGGGAGGGCCTCGAGCAGTACTTC.

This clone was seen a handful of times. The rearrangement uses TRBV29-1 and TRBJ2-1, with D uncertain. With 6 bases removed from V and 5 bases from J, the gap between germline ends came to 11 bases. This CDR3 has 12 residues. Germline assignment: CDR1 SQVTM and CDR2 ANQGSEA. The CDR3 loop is CSVLLTDNEQFF. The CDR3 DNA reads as TGCAGCGTCCTACTGACTGACAATGAGCAGTTCTTC.

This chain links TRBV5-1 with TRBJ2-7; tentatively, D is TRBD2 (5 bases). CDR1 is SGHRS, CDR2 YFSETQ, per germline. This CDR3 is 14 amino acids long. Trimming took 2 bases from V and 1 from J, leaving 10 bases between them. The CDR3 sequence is CASSFSGGSYEQYF. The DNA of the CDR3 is TGCGCCAGCAGCTTCAGTGGCGGGTCCTACGAGCAGTACTTC.

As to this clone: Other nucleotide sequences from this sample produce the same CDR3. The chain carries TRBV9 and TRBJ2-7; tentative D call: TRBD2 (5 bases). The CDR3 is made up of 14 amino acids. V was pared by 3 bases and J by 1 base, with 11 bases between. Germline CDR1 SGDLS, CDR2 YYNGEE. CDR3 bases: TGTGCCAGCAGCGCGAGACCGGGGTCCTACGAGCAGTACTTC. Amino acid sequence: CASSARPGSYEQYF.

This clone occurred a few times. The CDR3 DNA follows: TGTGCCAGCGATAAACCGGGACAGGGGGGCAATCAGCCCCAGCATTTT. Residues: CASDKPGQGGNQPQHF. The rearrangement joins TRBV28 to TRBJ1-5; the match to TRBD1 covers 11 bases. The J segment lost 2 bases and the V segment lost 8 bases, leaving 8 bases of the junction unmatched. Germline assignment: CDR1 MDHEN and CDR2 SYDVKM. The CDR3 runs 16 residues.

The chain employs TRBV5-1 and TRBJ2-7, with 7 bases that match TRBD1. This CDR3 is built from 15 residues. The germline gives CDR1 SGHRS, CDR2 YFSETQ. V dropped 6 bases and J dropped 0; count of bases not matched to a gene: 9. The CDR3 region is CASTPGQPSSYEQYF. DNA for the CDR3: TGCGCCAGCACCCCGGGACAGCCAAGCTCCTACGAGCAGTACTTC.

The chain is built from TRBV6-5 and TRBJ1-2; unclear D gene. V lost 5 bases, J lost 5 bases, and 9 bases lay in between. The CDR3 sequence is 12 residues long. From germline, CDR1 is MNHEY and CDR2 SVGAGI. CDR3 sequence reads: CASSPGQYGYTF. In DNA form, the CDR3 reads TGTGCCAGCAGTCCGGGCCAATATGGCTACACCTTC.

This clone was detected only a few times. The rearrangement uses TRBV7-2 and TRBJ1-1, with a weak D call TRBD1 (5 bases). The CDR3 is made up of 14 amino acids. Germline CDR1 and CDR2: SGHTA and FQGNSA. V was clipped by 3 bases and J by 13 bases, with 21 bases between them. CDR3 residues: CASSFFIVGQDVFF. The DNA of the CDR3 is TGTGCCAGCAGCTTTTTCATCGTGGGGCAGGATGTTTTCTTT.

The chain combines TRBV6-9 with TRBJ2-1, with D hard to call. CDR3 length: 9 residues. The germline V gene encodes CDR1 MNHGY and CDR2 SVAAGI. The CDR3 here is CARKNEQFF. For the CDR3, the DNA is TGTGCTAGAAAAAATGAGCAGTTCTTC.

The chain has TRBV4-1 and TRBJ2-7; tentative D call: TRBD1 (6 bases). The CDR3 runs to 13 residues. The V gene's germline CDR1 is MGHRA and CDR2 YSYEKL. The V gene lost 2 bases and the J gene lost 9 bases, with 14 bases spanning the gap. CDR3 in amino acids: CASSQRGQFGQYF. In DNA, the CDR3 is TGCGCCAGCAGCCAACGTGGACAGTTCGGGCAGTACTTC.

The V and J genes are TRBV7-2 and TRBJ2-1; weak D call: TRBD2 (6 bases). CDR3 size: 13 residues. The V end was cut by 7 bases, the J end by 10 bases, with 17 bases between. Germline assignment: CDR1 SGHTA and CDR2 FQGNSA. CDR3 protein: CASTFYPAGEQFF. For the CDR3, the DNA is TGTGCCAGCACTTTCTACCCGGCGGGAGAGCAGTTCTTC.